The next 14 T cell receptor beta chains were all read from a single sample in a study of control samples from healthy donors and cancer patients. Sequenced by immunoSEQ multiplex PCR; TCRdb stores in-frame clones only, minus some. Among 200,000 to 250,000 clones listed, about 94% were seen once. Sequencing was performed on blood. These TCRs come from a man aged 50-59 years in good health.

The chain uses TRBV11-3 and TRBJ1-1; D may be TRBD1 (6 bases). The ends were cut back, 6 bases at V and 9 bases at J, with 14 bases in the middle. This CDR3 is built from 12 residues. Germline lookup yields CDR1 SGHNT and CDR2 YENEEA. The DNA for the CDR3 is TGTGCCAGCAGTGGGGGCGGGACTCAAGCTTTCTTT. As protein: CASSGGGTQAFF. The full variable domain, in which reference TRBV11-3 and TRBJ1-1 provide the parts outside the CDR3, is EAGVVQSPRYKIIEKKQPVAFWCNPISGHNTLYWYLQNLGQGPELLIRYENEEAVDDSQLPKDRFSAERLKGVDSTLKIQPAELGDSAVYLCASSGGGTQAFFGQGTRLTVV.

J is TRBJ2-3 and V is TRBV2; D is undetermined. The CDR3 sequence is 13 residues long. Trimming took off 4 bases at V and 2 bases at J, with 7 bases between the two ends. The germline V gene encodes CDR1 SNHLY and CDR2 FYNNEI. The CDR3 nucleotides are TGTGCCAGCAGTGCGACCTTCACAGATACGCAGTATTTT. Protein sequence: CASSATFTDTQYF.

V usage is TRBV28 and J usage is TRBJ1-5, with 11 bases identical to TRBD1. Germline CDR1 MDHEN, CDR2 SYDVKM. The V gene end was trimmed by 7 bases and the J gene end by 3 bases; junction bases not matched to a gene: 11. The CDR3 loop spans 17 amino acids. CDR3 DNA: TGTGCCAGCAAGAGGACAGGGGGCGCGGGTCACAATCAGCCCCAGCATTTT. Amino acid sequence: CASKRTGGAGHNQPQHF.

J is TRBJ1-1 and V is TRBV9; no reliable D call. CDR1 is SGDLS, CDR2 YYNGEE, per germline. This CDR3 region has 14 residues. The V end lost 1 base, the J end lost 4 bases, and 11 bases lay between the germline ends. The chain's CDR3 is CASSVNRLSTEAFF. The CDR3 nucleotides are TGTGCCAGCAGCGTAAACAGACTCTCCACTGAAGCTTTCTTT.

CDR3 DNA sequence: TGTGCCAGCAGCTCCCGAGGACAGGAGACCTACGAGCAGTACTTC. It encodes CASSSRGQETYEQYF. The chain recombines TRBV3-1 (or the pseudogene TRBV3-2) with TRBJ2-7, with TRBD1 matching over 7 bases. Looked up from germline, CDR1 is LGHDT and CDR2 is YNNKEL (reference sequence). The CDR3 is 15 amino acids. After removal of 5 bases from V and 2 bases from J, the junction contained 9 bases not matched to a gene.

V is TRBV6-2 or TRBV6-3 and J is TRBJ2-2; D not resolved. Germline assignment: CDR1 MNHEY and CDR2 SVGEGT. The CDR3 has 12 amino acids. Trimming left V 3 bases short and J 6 bases short, with 5 bases between. Here the CDR3 DNA reads TGTGCCAGCAGTTATTTTCCCGGGGAGCTGTTTTTT. It translates to CASSYFPGELFF.

V is TRBV11-2 and J is TRBJ2-2; D gene uncertain. V was pared by 4 bases and J by 6 bases, with 9 bases between. The CDR3 sequence is 13 residues long. Per germline, CDR1 SGHAT and CDR2 FQNNGV. Written as DNA, the CDR3 is TGTGCCAGCAGCTCCGATCACGCCGGGGAGCTGTTTTTT. Protein product: CASSSDHAGELFF.

The chain is built from TRBV10-3 and TRBJ1-2; D is possibly TRBD1 (5 bases). Germline CDR1 reads ENHRY; CDR2 reads SYGVKD. The CDR3 extends over 13 amino acids. Trimming stripped 6 bases from V and 3 bases from J, with 11 bases between. The CDR3 nucleotides read TGTGCCATCAGGGCCGGGACGGACTATGGCTACACCTTC. It specifies CAIRAGTDYGYTF.

The chain is built from TRBV7-2 and TRBJ1-1; TRBD1 is a possible D gene (6 bases). Trimming cost V 4 bases and J 4 bases, with 13 bases left between them. CDR1 is SGHTA and CDR2 is FQGNSA in the germline V gene. There are 14 residues in the CDR3. The CDR3 here is CASSSNRAGTEAFF. Here the CDR3 DNA reads TGTGCCAGCAGCTCCAACAGGGCGGGCACTGAAGCTTTCTTT.

The chain is built from TRBV18 and TRBJ1-1, with D hard to call. CDR1 and CDR2 from the germline V gene are KGHSH and LQKENI. Trimming pared 3 bases from V and 1 base from J, leaving 6 bases between. The CDR3 runs 13 residues. CDR3 amino acids: CASSPTSNTEAFF. DNA for the CDR3: TGTGCCAGCTCACCCACCTCGAACACTGAAGCTTTCTTT. Drawing the rest from reference TRBV18 and TRBJ1-1, the complete variable domain is NAGVMQNPRHLVRRRGQEARLRCSPMKGHSHVYWYRQLPEEGLKFMVYLQKENIIDESGMPKERFSAEFPKEGPSILRIQQVVRGDSAAYFCASSPTSNTEAFFGQGTRLTVV.

The chain recombines TRBV5-6 with TRBJ1-2, with 9 nucleotides matching TRBD1. The CDR3 is 13 amino acids. The junction had 4 bases not matched to a gene; V was cut back by 2 bases and J by 8 bases. Germline CDR1 and CDR2: SGHDT and YYEEEE. CDR3 nucleotides: TGTGCCAGCAGCTTACAGGGGGCGAGGGGCTACACCTTC. Translation gives CASSLQGARGYTF.

The chain links TRBV28 to TRBJ1-4; 7 bases line up with TRBD1. The CDR3 totals 14 residues. Trimming took 8 bases from V and 5 from J; bases not matched to a gene: 8. In germline, CDR1 is MDHEN, CDR2 SYDVKM. The CDR3 here is CASARTGLNEKLFF. CDR3 nucleotides: TGTGCCAGCGCGCGGACAGGTCTGAATGAAAAACTGTTTTTT.

J is TRBJ2-2 and V is TRBV9, with D unresolved. Germline-derived CDR1 and CDR2 are SGDLS and YYNGEE. Trimming took off 3 bases at V and 7 bases at J, with 13 bases between the two ends. The length of the CDR3 is 14 residues. The CDR3, as DNA: TGTGCCAGCAGCGAGCCCAGTGGGGTCGGGGAGCTGTTTTTT. It is translated as CASSEPSGVGELFF.

Here the CDR3 DNA reads TGTGCCAGCAGCAAGGAAGGTGAGCAGTTCTTC. Amino acids: CASSKEGEQFF. The J gene is TRBJ2-1, the V gene TRBV5-6; D call uncertain. This CDR3 is built from 11 residues. The germline CDR1 and CDR2 sequences are SGHDT and YYEEEE. Trimming pared 4 bases from V and 9 bases from J, leaving 8 bases between.